This TCR beta chain appears in the sequencing data of a study of cytomegalovirus exposure and HLA in healthy donors. Study-wide findings and caveats: The TCR clusters that emerged in the first cohort tended, a later analysis found, to co-occur in the 95 to 150 validation repertoires.

This clone was picked up one time. Its antigen remains unknown. The length of the CDR3 is 13 residues. Trimming took off 7 bases at V and 3 bases at J, with 13 bases between the two ends. Germline CDR1 is SGHNT and CDR2 is YENEEA. Measured with immunoSEQ multiplex PCR; TCRdb has only the in-frame clones, and not every one. Of more than 250,000 clones listed, about 92% were seen once; the top ten hold around 3.1%. The study drew the donors from its approximately 110-subject validation cohort, separate from the roughly 700-subject first cohort. Sequencing input: PBMCs. The source is a woman in her 30s in good health and CMV-seronegative. The chain is built from TRBV11-3 and TRBJ2-7; D is unclear. In DNA, the CDR3 is TGTGCCAGCAACTCCGGGCCGCACTACGAGCAGTACTTC. Its protein is CASNSGPHYEQYF. The full variable domain, rest sourced from reference TRBV11-3 and TRBJ2-7, is EAGVVQSPRYKIIEKKQPVAFWCNPISGHNTLYWYLQNLGQGPELLIRYENEEAVDDSQLPKDRFSAERLKGVDSTLKIQPAELGDSAVYLCASNSGPHYEQYFGPGTRLTVT.